A single sample is the source of the 15 T cell receptor beta chains below, sequenced in a study of blood T cell repertoires in COVID-19. Sequenced by immunoSEQ multiplex PCR; TCRdb stores in-frame clones only, minus some. The table includes roughly 230,000 clones, 82% detected once. The sequenced sample was PBMCs or T cells enriched from blood (not recorded which). These receptor sequences come from a woman in her fifties or sixties who had recovered from COVID-19.

This chain connects TRBV7-9 to TRBJ1-5, with 8 bases matching TRBD1. This CDR3 contains 16 residues. In germline, CDR1 is SEHNR, CDR2 FQNEAQ (reference sequence). Trimming took 4 bases from V and 0 from J; bases not matched to a gene: 5. The CDR3 here is CASSSGQGDSNQPQHF. CDR3 nucleotides: TGTGCCAGCAGCTCCGGACAGGGTGATAGCAATCAGCCCCAGCATTTT.

The V gene is TRBV5-1, the J gene TRBJ1-2; perhaps TRBD1 as D (6 bases). Germline CDR1 and CDR2: SGHRS and YFSETQ. There are 14 residues in the CDR3. Trimming removed 3 bases at V and 3 bases at J, with 12 bases between. The chain's CDR3 is CASSYPGVDYGYTF. CDR3 sequence (DNA): TGCGCCAGCAGCTACCCAGGGGTCGACTATGGCTACACCTTC.

V is TRBV6-5 and J is TRBJ2-7; the match to TRBD2 covers 9 bases. The CDR3 loop spans 16 amino acids. Looked up from germline, CDR1 is MNHEY and CDR2 is SVGAGI. The V gene end was trimmed by 0 bases and the J gene end by 0 bases; junction bases not matched to a gene: 3. The CDR3 spells CASSYSASGTSYEQYF. In nucleotides, the CDR3 is TGTGCCAGCAGTTACTCAGCTAGCGGGACCTCCTACGAGCAGTACTTC.

This chain uses TRBV18 with TRBJ2-5; D is unclear. Germline lookup yields CDR1 KGHSH and CDR2 LQKENI. The CDR3 length is 13 residues. V lost 3 bases to trimming and J lost 1 base, with 6 bases between them. The CDR3 DNA reads as TGTGCCAGCTCACCTTCCTCCCAAGAGACCCAGTACTTC. The encoded protein is CASSPSSQETQYF.

The CDR3 sequence is CSVEDLGANYGYTF. Here the CDR3 DNA reads TGCAGCGTTGAAGATCTAGGGGCTAACTATGGCTACACCTTC. The chain recombines TRBV29-1 with TRBJ1-2; TRBD1 is a possible D gene (5 bases). V was trimmed by 0 bases and J by 0 bases, leaving 8 bases between them. The CDR3 sequence is 14 residues long. From germline, CDR1 is SQVTM and CDR2 ANQGSEA.

The genes are TRBV18 and TRBJ1-2; possibly TRBD1 for D (5 bases). The CDR3 is 15 amino acids. The V gene's germline CDR1 is KGHSH and CDR2 LQKENI. Trimming removed 0 bases from V and 6 bases from J, with 14 bases in between. The chain's CDR3 is CASSPPADKENGYTF. Here the CDR3 DNA reads TGTGCCAGCTCACCACCCGCGGACAAGGAAAATGGCTACACCTTC.

This CDR3 reads CASSQEVGSPVVSPLHF. The CDR3 DNA follows: TGCGCCAGCAGCCAAGAAGTGGGCAGCCCCGTCGTTTCACCCCTCCACTTT. The chain links TRBV4-1 to TRBJ1-6; D not certain. The V end lost 0 bases, the J end lost 9 bases, and 18 bases lay between the germline ends. Germline V gene lookup returns CDR1 MGHRA and CDR2 YSYEKL. The CDR3 totals 17 residues.

This rearrangement joins TRBV5-1 to TRBJ1-2; 11 bases are a match to TRBD1. Losses at the gene ends were 4 bases for V and 3 bases for J; bases not matched to a gene: 5. This CDR3 contains 15 residues. Germline V lookup: CDR1 SGHRS, CDR2 YFSETQ. The CDR3 coding sequence is TGCGCCAGCAGCGCGGGACAGGGGGGGTACTATGGCTACACCTTC. Protein product: CASSAGQGGYYGYTF.

The V and J genes are TRBV5-1 and TRBJ1-5, with 12 bases matching TRBD1. This CDR3 comprises 16 residues. V shed 1 base, J shed 6 bases, and the junction held 5 bases outside the gene matches. Per the germline V gene, CDR1 is SGHRS and CDR2 is YFSETQ. CDR3 loop: CASSLSGQGAGQPQHF. The CDR3 nucleotides read TGCGCCAGCAGCTTGTCGGGACAGGGGGCGGGTCAGCCCCAGCATTTT.

The rearrangement uses TRBV28 and TRBJ1-6, with D perhaps matching TRBD1 (6 bases). This CDR3 is 14 amino acids long. The germline gives CDR1 MDHEN, CDR2 SYDVKM. The V end was cut by 7 bases, the J end by 11 bases, with 18 bases between. The CDR3 nucleotides read TGTGCCAGCACCAGTTTGGGATACAGGGCACCCCTCCACTTT. This codes for CASTSLGYRAPLHF.

This clone was observed once. The chain has TRBV12-5 and TRBJ1-6, with D tentatively TRBD1 (5 bases). The germline gives CDR1 LGHNT, CDR2 FRNRAP. The V end was cut by 2 bases, the J end by 2 bases, with 16 bases between. The CDR3 is 18 residues long. CDR3 residues: CASGLLQGNMAYNSPLHF. The CDR3 region has the DNA TGTGCTAGTGGTTTGTTGCAGGGAAATATGGCCTATAATTCACCCCTCCACTTT.

This rearrangement joins TRBV29-1 to TRBJ1-1; D ambiguous. CDR1 is SQVTM and CDR2 is ANQGSEA in the germline V gene. The CDR3 is 10 residues long. The V gene lost 7 bases and the J gene lost 1 base, with 4 bases spanning the gap. CDR3 nucleotides: TGCAGCGGAGGGAACACTGAAGCTTTCTTT. This codes for CSGGNTEAFF.

CDR3 loop: CASSPGEWPETQYF. The CDR3 DNA is TGTGCCAGTAGTCCGGGGGAATGGCCAGAGACCCAGTACTTC. The rearrangement joins TRBV19 to TRBJ2-5; a weak D match, TRBD2 (6 bases). Per the germline V gene, CDR1 is LNHDA and CDR2 is SQIVND (reference sequence). Trimming removed 5 bases at V and 4 bases at J, with 14 bases between. The CDR3 runs to 14 residues.

This clone was seen a handful of times. The chain combines TRBV5-1 with TRBJ1-2; 11 nucleotides line up with TRBD1. Germline V gives CDR1 SGHRS, CDR2 YFSETQ. The trim removed 7 bases at V and 8 bases at J, leaving 10 bases unmatched. CDR3 size: 14 residues. This CDR3 is CASQPGQGVKGYTF. CDR3 in DNA: TGCGCCAGCCAGCCGGGACAGGGGGTTAAAGGCTACACCTTC.

There are a few counts of this clone. The CDR3 protein is CASSLVAGLSSGNTIYF. In DNA, the CDR3 is TGTGCCAGCAGCTTAGTGGCAGGGCTAAGCTCTGGAAACACCATATATTTT. This sequence joins TRBV7-2 and TRBJ1-3, with D maybe TRBD1 (5 bases). This CDR3 has 17 residues. Trimming took 1 base from V and 0 from J, leaving 13 bases between them. Per germline, CDR1 SGHTA and CDR2 FQGNSA.